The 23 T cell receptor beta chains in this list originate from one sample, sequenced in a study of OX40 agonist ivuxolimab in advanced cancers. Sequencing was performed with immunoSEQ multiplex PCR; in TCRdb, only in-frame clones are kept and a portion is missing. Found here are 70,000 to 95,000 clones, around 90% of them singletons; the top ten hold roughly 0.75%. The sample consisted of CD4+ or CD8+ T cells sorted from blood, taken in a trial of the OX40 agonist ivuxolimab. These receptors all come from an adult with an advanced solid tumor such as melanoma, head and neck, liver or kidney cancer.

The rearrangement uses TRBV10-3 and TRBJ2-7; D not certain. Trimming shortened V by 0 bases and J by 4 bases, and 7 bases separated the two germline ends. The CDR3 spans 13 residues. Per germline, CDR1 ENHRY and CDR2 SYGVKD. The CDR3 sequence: CAISESGLYEQYF. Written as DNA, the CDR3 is TGTGCCATCAGTGAGTCCGGGCTTTACGAGCAGTACTTC.

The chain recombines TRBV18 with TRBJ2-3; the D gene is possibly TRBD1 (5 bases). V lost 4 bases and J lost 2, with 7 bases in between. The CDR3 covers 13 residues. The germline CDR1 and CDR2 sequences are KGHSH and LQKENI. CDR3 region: CASSLDNTDTQYF. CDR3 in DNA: TGTGCCAGCTCACTGGACAACACAGATACGCAGTATTTT.

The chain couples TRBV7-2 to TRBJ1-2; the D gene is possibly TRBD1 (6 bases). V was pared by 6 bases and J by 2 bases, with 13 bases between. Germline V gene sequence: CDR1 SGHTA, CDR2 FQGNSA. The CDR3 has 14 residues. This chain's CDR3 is CASRKGGPNYGYTF. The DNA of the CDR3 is TGTGCCAGCAGGAAGGGGGGCCCGAACTATGGCTACACCTTC.

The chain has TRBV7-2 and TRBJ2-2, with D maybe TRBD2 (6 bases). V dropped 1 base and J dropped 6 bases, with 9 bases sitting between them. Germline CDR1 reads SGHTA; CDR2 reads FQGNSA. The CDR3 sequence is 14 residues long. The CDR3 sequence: CASSLVLASGELFF. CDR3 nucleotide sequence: TGTGCCAGCAGCTTAGTACTAGCTTCCGGGGAGCTGTTTTTT. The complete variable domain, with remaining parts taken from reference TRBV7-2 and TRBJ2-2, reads GAGVSQSPSNKVTEKGKDVELRCDPISGHTALYWYRQSLGQGLEFLIYFQGNSAPDKSGLPSDRFSAERTGGSVSTLTIQRTQQEDSAVYLCASSLVLASGELFFGEGSRLTVL.

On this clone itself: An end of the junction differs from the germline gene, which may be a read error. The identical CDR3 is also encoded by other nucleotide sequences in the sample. CDR3 nucleotide sequence: TGCGCCAGCAGTCCCTTTGGCGAGGACACCATATATTTT. It is translated as CASSPFGEDTIYF. The chain has TRBV6-5 and TRBJ1-3; D is unclear. The CDR3 contains 13 residues. CDR1 MNHEY and CDR2 SVGAGI come from the germline V gene.

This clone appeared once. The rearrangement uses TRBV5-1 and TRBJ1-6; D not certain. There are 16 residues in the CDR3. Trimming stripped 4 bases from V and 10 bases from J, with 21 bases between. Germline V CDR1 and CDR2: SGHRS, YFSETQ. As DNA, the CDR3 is TGCGCCAGCAGCCAAAGACCCCCGGGGAGTGAATCACCCCTCCACTTT. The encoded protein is CASSQRPPGSESPLHF.

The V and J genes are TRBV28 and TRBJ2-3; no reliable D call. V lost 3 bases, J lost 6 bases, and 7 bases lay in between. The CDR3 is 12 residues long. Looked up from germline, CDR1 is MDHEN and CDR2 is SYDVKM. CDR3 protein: CASSFLGDTQYF. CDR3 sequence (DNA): TGTGCCAGCAGTTTTCTCGGTGATACGCAGTATTTT.

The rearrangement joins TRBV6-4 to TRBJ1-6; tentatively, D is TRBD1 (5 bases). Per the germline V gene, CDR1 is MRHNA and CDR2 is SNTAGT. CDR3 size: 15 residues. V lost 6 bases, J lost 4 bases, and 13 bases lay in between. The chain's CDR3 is CASRVDSTYNSPLHF. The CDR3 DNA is TGTGCCAGCAGGGTTGACAGCACGTATAATTCACCCCTCCACTTT.

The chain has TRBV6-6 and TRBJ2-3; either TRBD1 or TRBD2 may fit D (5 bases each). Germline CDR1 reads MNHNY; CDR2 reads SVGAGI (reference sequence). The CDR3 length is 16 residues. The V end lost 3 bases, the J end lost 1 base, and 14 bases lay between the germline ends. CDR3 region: CASSYLGDQRTDTQYF. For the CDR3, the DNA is TGTGCCAGCAGTTATTTGGGGGATCAGCGCACAGATACGCAGTATTTT.

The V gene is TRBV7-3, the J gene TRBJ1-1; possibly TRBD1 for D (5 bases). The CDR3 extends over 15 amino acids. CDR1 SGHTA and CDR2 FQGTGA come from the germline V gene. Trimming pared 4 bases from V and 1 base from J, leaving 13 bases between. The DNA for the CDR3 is TGTGCCAGCAGCTCCTCCGGGACGGGGAACACTGAAGCTTTCTTT. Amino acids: CASSSSGTGNTEAFF.

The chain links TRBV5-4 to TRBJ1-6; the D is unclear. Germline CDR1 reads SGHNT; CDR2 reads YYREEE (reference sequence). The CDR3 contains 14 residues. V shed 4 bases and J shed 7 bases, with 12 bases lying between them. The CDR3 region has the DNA TGTGCCAGCAGCCCGGAGGGTTTGAATTCACCCCTCCACTTT. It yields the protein CASSPEGLNSPLHF. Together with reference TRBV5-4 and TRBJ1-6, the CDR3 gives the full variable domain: ETGVTQSPTHLIKTRGQQVTLRCSSQSGHNTVSWYQQALGQGPQFIFQYYREEENGRGNFPPRFSGLQFPNYSSELNVNALELDDSALYLCASSPEGLNSPLHFGNGTRLTVT.

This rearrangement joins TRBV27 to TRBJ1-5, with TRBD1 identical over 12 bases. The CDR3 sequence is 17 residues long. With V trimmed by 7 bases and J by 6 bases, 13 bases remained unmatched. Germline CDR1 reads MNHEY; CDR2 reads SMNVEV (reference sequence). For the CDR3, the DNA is TGTGCCAGCAAGATCGGGACAGGGGGCGGAGGGACTCAGCCCCAGCATTTT. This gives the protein CASKIGTGGGGTQPQHF.

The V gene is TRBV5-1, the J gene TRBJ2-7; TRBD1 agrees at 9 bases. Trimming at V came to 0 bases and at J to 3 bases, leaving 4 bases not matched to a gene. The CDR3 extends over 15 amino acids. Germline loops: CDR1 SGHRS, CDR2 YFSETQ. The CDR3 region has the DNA TGCGCCAGCAGCTTGGCCGGGACAGGGAACTACGAGCAGTACTTC. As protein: CASSLAGTGNYEQYF.

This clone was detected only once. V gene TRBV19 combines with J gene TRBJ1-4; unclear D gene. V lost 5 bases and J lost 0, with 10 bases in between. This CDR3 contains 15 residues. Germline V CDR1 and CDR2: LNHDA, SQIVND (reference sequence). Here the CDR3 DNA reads TGTGCCAGTAGTCTGCGAAGACCAACTAATGAAAAACTGTTTTTT. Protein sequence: CASSLRRPTNEKLFF.

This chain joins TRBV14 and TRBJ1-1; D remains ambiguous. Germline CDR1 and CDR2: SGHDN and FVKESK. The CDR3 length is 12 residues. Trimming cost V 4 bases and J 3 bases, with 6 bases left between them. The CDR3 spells CASSLQYTEAFF. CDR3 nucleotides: TGTGCCAGCAGCCTCCAGTACACTGAAGCTTTCTTT.

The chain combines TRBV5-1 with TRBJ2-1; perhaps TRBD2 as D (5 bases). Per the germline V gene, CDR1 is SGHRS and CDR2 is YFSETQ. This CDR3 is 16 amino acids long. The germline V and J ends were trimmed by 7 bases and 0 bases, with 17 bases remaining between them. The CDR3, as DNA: TGCGCCAGCGGAACTCGCACGGGAATCTCCTACAATGAGCAGTTCTTC. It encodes CASGTRTGISYNEQFF. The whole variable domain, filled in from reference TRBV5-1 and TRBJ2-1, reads KAGVTQTPRYLIKTRGQQVTLSCSPISGHRSVSWYQQTPGQGLQFLFEYFSETQRNKGNFPGRFSGRQFSNSRSEMNVSTLELGDSALYLCASGTRTGISYNEQFFGPGTRLTVL.

CDR3 sequence (DNA): TGTGCCAGCAGCTTAGCGACACCTGGGGACACTGAAGCTTTCTTT. As protein: CASSLATPGDTEAFF. This chain joins TRBV7-9 and TRBJ1-1, with D unclear. Germline V gives CDR1 SEHNR, CDR2 FQNEAQ (reference sequence). The CDR3 contains 15 residues. V was trimmed by 0 bases and J by 3 bases, leaving 11 bases between them. Full variable domain (rest looked up from reference TRBV7-9 and TRBJ1-1): DTGVSQNPRHKITKRGQNVTFRCDPISEHNRLYWYRQTLGQGPEFLTYFQNEAQLEKSRLLSDRFSAERPKGSFSTLEIQRTEQGDSAMYLCASSLATPGDTEAFFGQGTRLTVV.

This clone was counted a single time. DNA for the CDR3: TGCGCCAGCCGTACTAGCGGGACGGCAGATACGCAGTATTTT. This gives the protein CASRTSGTADTQYF. The chain uses TRBV5-1 and TRBJ2-3; 10 bases agree with TRBD2. With 7 bases clipped from V and 4 bases from J, the junction kept 6 bases outside the gene matches. CDR3 size: 14 residues. The germline gives CDR1 SGHRS, CDR2 YFSETQ.

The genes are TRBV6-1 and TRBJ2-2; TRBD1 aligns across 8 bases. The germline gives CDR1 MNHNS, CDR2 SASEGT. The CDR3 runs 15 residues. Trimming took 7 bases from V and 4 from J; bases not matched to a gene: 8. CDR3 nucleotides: TGTGCCAGCACTGACAGGGGATGGATCACCGGGGAGCTGTTTTTT. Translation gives CASTDRGWITGELFF.

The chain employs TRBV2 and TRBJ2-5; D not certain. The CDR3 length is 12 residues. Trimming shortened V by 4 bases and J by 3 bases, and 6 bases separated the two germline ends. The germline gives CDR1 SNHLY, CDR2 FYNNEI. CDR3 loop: CASSVFEETQYF. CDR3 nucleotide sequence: TGTGCCAGCAGTGTGTTCGAAGAGACCCAGTACTTC.

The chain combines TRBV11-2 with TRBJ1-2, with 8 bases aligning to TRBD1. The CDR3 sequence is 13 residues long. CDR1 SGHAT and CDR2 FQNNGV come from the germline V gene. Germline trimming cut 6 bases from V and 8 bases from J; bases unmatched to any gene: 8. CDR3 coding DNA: TGTGCCAGCAGGTGGACAGGGAACGGCGGCTACACCTTC. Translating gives CASRWTGNGGYTF. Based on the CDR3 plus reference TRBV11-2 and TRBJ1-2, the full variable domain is EAGVAQSPRYKIIEKRQSVAFWCNPISGHATLYWYQQILGQGPKLLIQFQNNGVVDDSQLPKDRFSAERLKGVDSTLKIQPAKLEDSAVYLCASRWTGNGGYTFGSGTRLTVV.

CDR3 amino acids: CASSESGYNEQFF. The CDR3 region has the DNA TGCGCCAGCAGTGAGTCGGGATACAATGAGCAGTTCTTC. The J gene is TRBJ2-1, the V gene TRBV10-1, with no clear D. V was shortened by 0 bases and J by 4 bases, with 4 bases between the two germline ends. The germline CDR1 and CDR2 sequences are WNHNN and SYGVQD (reference sequence). The CDR3 contains 13 residues.

CDR3 sequence (DNA): TGTGCCAGCAGTTTCCGGACTAGCAACTCCTACAATGAGCAGTTCTTC. This codes for CASSFRTSNSYNEQFF. The chain couples TRBV28 to TRBJ2-1; 8 positions match TRBD2. V dropped 3 bases and J dropped 0; count of bases not matched to a gene: 4. CDR1 and CDR2 (germline): MDHEN, SYDVKM. This CDR3 contains 16 residues.